One T cell receptor (beta chain) is described in this entry. This clonotype was seen many times. What antigen it recognizes has not been identified. No much larger clone exists at a distance of one base, and base qualities are not known. The CDR1 and CDR2 encoded by the germline V gene (reference sequence) are DFQATT and SNEGSKA. Between the V and J ends, shortened by 7 bases and 4 bases respectively, the junction contains 19 bases. Taken from cysteine to phenylalanine, the CDR3 has 14 residues. The kept DNA is CDR3 alone, 42 bases in frame from the first base. The library relied on RT-PCR. The data were produced on an Illumina HiSeq 2500. TCRdb ran its own pipeline on the public reads, namely fastp trimming at Q25 and MiXCR clone calling, and kept in-frame beta chains. Each entry merges the rows of one CDR3 protein and shows their most common DNA and genes. The sample profile shows 860,000 or so distinct CDR3 sequences; 20% to 25% of them were found once. The top ten clonotypes cover more than 8.5% of the sample.

This entry is derived from a study of response to subunit inactivated influenza vaccine (dated by TCRdb to the late 2010s). Concerning the study at large: Deep quantitative profiling of the T cell receptor repertoire was used in the study to follow responses to a trivalent subunit inactivated influenza vaccine.

The investigation overall reported the following: The authors proposed that each seasonal influenza vaccination may bring in only a limited number of new T cells.

The chain is encoded by TRBV20-1 joined to TRBJ1-2; a tentative D match to TRBD1 spans 6 bases. The sequenced sample was PBMCs from blood, obtained around 5 days after vaccination. The receptor comes from a man aged 45-65 years who received an inactivated influenza vaccine. Donor details come from another sample of the same person, matched by shared clones. CDR3 protein: CSVKGGGRSYGYTF. The bases read TGCAGTGTCAAAGGCGGGGGGCGAAGCTATGGCTACACCTTC.